The rows below give T cell receptor beta chains drawn from one sample of a study of blood T cell repertoires in COVID-19. Assay used: immunoSEQ multiplex PCR; TCRdb lists only in-frame clones, some missing. The profile covers about 360,000 clones, with roughly 86% appearing a single time and 2% to 2.5% taken by the ten largest. Sequencing used PBMCs or T cells enriched from blood (not recorded which). All receptors come from a woman between 40 and 50 years old with acute COVID-19. Both conserved end residues are part of each CDR3. Fields, in order: D gene, J gene, clone size, CDR3 length, V gene, CDR3 DNA, CDR3 protein. The D gene is left open where the match is weak. Clone size appears in some rows only: once, few, many, or a class for an expanded clone.

D gene: NA; J gene: TRBJ2-7; clone size: NA; CDR3 length: 13; V gene: TRBV29-1; CDR3 DNA: TGCAGCTCGAGGACGGGGAATGAATACGAGCAGTACTTC; CDR3 protein: CSSRTGNEYEQYF
D gene: TRBD1; J gene: TRBJ2-5; clone size: NA; CDR3 length: 14; V gene: TRBV2; CDR3 DNA: TGTGCCAGCAGTGGGGGGACAGGGCAAGAGACCCAGTACTTC; CDR3 protein: CASSGGTGQETQYF
D gene: TRBD1; J gene: TRBJ1-3; clone size: NA; CDR3 length: 14; V gene: TRBV18; CDR3 DNA: TGTGCCAGCTCACCCGGGACAGGCGGAAACACCATATATTTT; CDR3 protein: CASSPGTGGNTIYF
D gene: NA; J gene: TRBJ1-1; clone size: NA; CDR3 length: 15; V gene: TRBV27; CDR3 DNA: TGTGCCAGCCGACCTCGGGGGGGGTTGAACACTGAAGCTTTCTTT; CDR3 protein: CASRPRGGLNTEAFF
D gene: TRBD1; J gene: TRBJ1-3; clone size: NA; CDR3 length: 15; V gene: TRBV30; CDR3 DNA: TGTGCCTGGAGCGAGGGACAGTTAAGTGTAAACACCATATATTTT; CDR3 protein: CAWSEGQLSVNTIYF
D gene: NA; J gene: TRBJ2-1; clone size: NA; CDR3 length: 16; V gene: TRBV3-1/TRBV3-2; CDR3 DNA: TGTGCCAGCAGCCCGCGGGACCCCAGCTTCTACAATGAGCAGTTCTTC; CDR3 protein: CASSPRDPSFYNEQFF
D gene: TRBD2; J gene: TRBJ2-5; clone size: NA; CDR3 length: 15; V gene: TRBV7-6; CDR3 DNA: TGTGCCAGCAGCTTAGCCGGGGGGGCCAGAGAGACCCAGTACTTC; CDR3 protein: CASSLAGGARETQYF
D gene: NA; J gene: TRBJ2-2; clone size: NA; CDR3 length: 14; V gene: TRBV6-5; CDR3 DNA: TGTGCCAGCAGTTACGGTGGGGCGACCGGGGAGCTGTTTTTT; CDR3 protein: CASSYGGATGELFF
D gene: NA; J gene: TRBJ1-1; clone size: NA; CDR3 length: 14; V gene: TRBV5-1; CDR3 DNA: TGCGCCAGCAGCTTGGCCGGGGAGAACACTGAAGCTTTCTTT; CDR3 protein: CASSLAGENTEAFF
D gene: TRBD2; J gene: TRBJ2-5; clone size: NA; CDR3 length: 18; V gene: TRBV5-1; CDR3 DNA: TGCGCCAGCAGCTGGGGACTAGCGGGGGGGCCACGGGAAGAGACCCAGTACTTC; CDR3 protein: CASSWGLAGGPREETQYF
D gene: NA; J gene: TRBJ1-6; clone size: once; CDR3 length: 12; V gene: TRBV6-5; CDR3 DNA: TGTGCCAGCCGGGACAATAATTCACCCCTCCACTTT; CDR3 protein: CASRDNNSPLHF
D gene: NA; J gene: TRBJ1-1; clone size: NA; CDR3 length: 16; V gene: TRBV27; CDR3 DNA: TGTGCCAGCAGTAGGGAAGGAGGGCTGCTGAACACTGAAGCTTTCTTT; CDR3 protein: CASSREGGLLNTEAFF
D gene: NA; J gene: TRBJ2-3; clone size: NA; CDR3 length: 12; V gene: TRBV12-3/TRBV12-4; CDR3 DNA: TGTGCCAGCAGTTTCTCCGCGGGGCCGCAGTATTTT; CDR3 protein: CASSFSAGPQYF
D gene: TRBD1; J gene: TRBJ1-1; clone size: NA; CDR3 length: 14; V gene: TRBV15; CDR3 DNA: TGTGCCACCCAGCTCCGACAGGGCTATACTGAAGCTTTCTTT; CDR3 protein: CATQLRQGYTEAFF
D gene: NA; J gene: TRBJ1-1; clone size: NA; CDR3 length: 17; V gene: TRBV1; CDR3 DNA: TGCACCAGCAGCCAAGAAGTCGGGGAGGTATCGAACACTGAAGCTTTCTTT; CDR3 protein: CTSSQEVGEVSNTEAFF
D gene: TRBD2; J gene: TRBJ2-3; clone size: once; CDR3 length: 15; V gene: TRBV27; CDR3 DNA: TGTGCCAGCAGTTTATCGGGACTAGCTTACGATACGCAGTATTTT; CDR3 protein: CASSLSGLAYDTQYF
D gene: TRBD1; J gene: TRBJ2-7; clone size: NA; CDR3 length: 15; V gene: TRBV11-2; CDR3 DNA: TGTGCCAGCAGCTCAACGGGACAGAACGAATACGAGCAGTACTTC; CDR3 protein: CASSSTGQNEYEQYF
D gene: NA; J gene: TRBJ2-1; clone size: NA; CDR3 length: 13; V gene: TRBV21-1; CDR3 DNA: TGTGCCAGCAGCCGACTGGGCTACAATGAGCAGTTCTTC; CDR3 protein: CASSRLGYNEQFF
D gene: TRBD1; J gene: TRBJ1-4; clone size: few; CDR3 length: 14; V gene: TRBV5-8; CDR3 DNA: TGTGCCAGCAGCCCTAGGGGGCGCGTTGAAAAACTGTTTTTT; CDR3 protein: CASSPRGRVEKLFF
D gene: NA; J gene: TRBJ1-6; clone size: NA; CDR3 length: 16; V gene: TRBV7-2; CDR3 DNA: TGTGCCAGCAGCTTATTCGCGGGGCCTACCGGTTCACCCCTCCACTTT; CDR3 protein: CASSLFAGPTGSPLHF
D gene: TRBD2; J gene: TRBJ2-5; clone size: NA; CDR3 length: 17; V gene: TRBV24-1; CDR3 DNA: TGTGCCACCAGTGATGCGGGACTAGGGAGTCGTGGGGAGACCCAGTACTTC; CDR3 protein: CATSDAGLGSRGETQYF
D gene: TRBD2; J gene: TRBJ2-1; clone size: NA; CDR3 length: 19; V gene: TRBV7-9; CDR3 DNA: TGTGCCAGCAGCTTCCTAACTTTACTAGCGGGGGGAATAGCCAATGAGCAGTTCTTC; CDR3 protein: CASSFLTLLAGGIANEQFF
D gene: NA; J gene: TRBJ2-2; clone size: NA; CDR3 length: 15; V gene: TRBV18; CDR3 DNA: TGTGCCAGCTCACCAAGCGGGCCGAACACCGGGGAGCTGTTTTTT; CDR3 protein: CASSPSGPNTGELFF
D gene: TRBD1; J gene: TRBJ1-1; clone size: once; CDR3 length: 13; V gene: TRBV29-1; CDR3 DNA: TGCAGCGGCCGCCGGGACAGGGAAACTGAAGCTTTCTTT; CDR3 protein: CSGRRDRETEAFF
D gene: NA; J gene: TRBJ1-5; clone size: NA; CDR3 length: 17; V gene: TRBV4-1; CDR3 DNA: TGCGCCAGCAGCCAAGATGGTACAGGCATGGAGTGGCAGCCCCAGCATTTT; CDR3 protein: CASSQDGTGMEWQPQHF
D gene: NA; J gene: TRBJ1-1; clone size: NA; CDR3 length: 13; V gene: TRBV6-5; CDR3 DNA: TGTGCCAGCAGTTACGACAGAAACACTGAAGCTTTCTTT; CDR3 protein: CASSYDRNTEAFF
D gene: TRBD1; J gene: TRBJ1-5; clone size: NA; CDR3 length: 17; V gene: TRBV7-8; CDR3 DNA: TGTGCCAGCAGCTCGGGGACAGGGGTTTTGAGCAATCAGCCCCAGCATTTT; CDR3 protein: CASSSGTGVLSNQPQHF
D gene: TRBD1; J gene: TRBJ1-6; clone size: NA; CDR3 length: 15; V gene: TRBV18; CDR3 DNA: TGTGCCAGCTCAGAACAGGGGGCGCTTAATTCACCCCTCCACTTT; CDR3 protein: CASSEQGALNSPLHF
D gene: TRBD1; J gene: TRBJ2-7; clone size: NA; CDR3 length: 14; V gene: TRBV18; CDR3 DNA: TGTGCCAGCACACAGGGGAAAGGAACCTACGAGCAGTACTTC; CDR3 protein: CASTQGKGTYEQYF
D gene: NA; J gene: TRBJ2-3; clone size: once; CDR3 length: 17; V gene: TRBV3-1/TRBV3-2; CDR3 DNA: TGTGCCAGCAGCCAAGGTCGGAGGCAGGGGAGCACAGATACGCAGTATTTT; CDR3 protein: CASSQGRRQGSTDTQYF
D gene: NA; J gene: TRBJ2-3; clone size: NA; CDR3 length: 17; V gene: TRBV5-1; CDR3 DNA: TGCGCCAGCAGCTTGGACGCGGGGGCCCTGGGCACAGATACGCAGTATTTT; CDR3 protein: CASSLDAGALGTDTQYF
D gene: NA; J gene: TRBJ1-1; clone size: NA; CDR3 length: 11; V gene: TRBV5-1; CDR3 DNA: TGCGCCAGCAGCTTCGGGGGGAAGGATTTCTTT; CDR3 protein: CASSFGGKDFF